This T cell receptor beta chain originates from a study of regulatory T cells in long-lasting Graves disease (dated by TCRdb to about 2021). In the study overall: In the newly diagnosed Graves' disease group, patients had been taking antithyroid drugs for less than 3 months. Peripheral blood TCR sequencing and RNA sequencing compared persistent Graves' disease patients with newly diagnosed Graves' disease patients. The study was conducted in China and was registered as a clinical trial. A total of 35 or so samples were covered by TCR sequencing, comprising some 13 persistent and around 20 newly diagnosed Graves' disease patients.

The library was built by means of multiplex PCR. The sequencing machine was an Illumina HiSeq 4000. iRepertoire HTBI primers and Arm-PCR amplification of CDR3 regions were used to construct TCR beta libraries. PCR products were gel purified before sequencing. The source study handled its data this way. Gene usage analysis of CDR3 amino acid clonotypes used the 62 TRBV and 14 to 15 TRBJ segments found across samples. COPE and FqMerger were used to merge filtered high-quality paired reads into contigs. BLAST was used to align contigs to the IMGT TRBV, TRBD and TRBJ reference genes, and CDR3 was defined following IMGT. Any clonotype with a frequency above 0.1% was classified as a highly expanded clone. Repertoire diversity was measured by Shannon entropy, and V-J evenness by the Gini coefficient. A clonotype was considered public if more than one individual shared it. TCRdb reanalyzed the raw reads on its own, using fastp at Q25 for trimming and MiXCR for clone calling, and kept in-frame beta chains. Merged by CDR3 protein, the rows form single entries marked with the most common genes and DNA. The V and J calls come from TCRdb's annotation, not from the publication. The sample table lists roughly 560,000 distinct CDR3 sequences, approximately 16% of them with a count of one. Just under 25% of the sample belongs to the ten largest clones.

The full study reports these points: Persistent Graves' disease patients showed lower TCR Shannon entropy and fewer highly expanded clones than newly diagnosed patients, suggesting clonal expansion. Only the TCR beta chain was sequenced and analyzed. Persistent disease showed preferential use of TRBV28, TRBJ1-2 and TRBJ2-5, whereas newly diagnosed disease favored TRBV20-1 and TRBJ2-1. Persistent patients shared more public clonotypes among themselves (around 2,800) than newly diagnosed patients did (more than 950). Only peripheral blood was studied, because thyroid tissue, the primary lesion, was inaccessible. The authors acknowledged the small sample size as a limitation that may reduce accuracy.

CDR1 and CDR2, per the germline V gene, are SNHLY and FYNNEI. The CDR3 contains 14 residues, cysteine and phenylalanine counted. The entry retains the CDR3 DNA only, 42 bases that are in frame from base 1. Germline trimming amounts to 0 bases on V and 4 bases on J, with 2 as the count of junction bases outside the gene matches. In this sample, this clonotype turned up many times. What antigen it recognizes has not been identified. No quality values exist for individual bases; no much larger clone is one base distant. Interpreted using the paper, the time point label stands for: newly diagnosed GD, antithyroid drugs for less than 3 months. For both TCR sequencing and RNA sequencing, RNA was extracted from PBMCs in TRIzol. The diagnosis of Graves' disease followed American Thyroid Association guidelines. Recruitment of patients was carried out at an endocrinology department in Xi'an, China. Each patient gave about 9.1 milliliters of peripheral blood, collected in an EDTA anticoagulant tube. PBMCs were isolated by Ficoll Paque Plus density gradient separation without further T cell sorting. An Agilent 2100 Bioanalyzer and agarose gel were used to check RNA quality, while a NanoDrop 2000 measured RNA concentration.

This same sample was also part of a study on T cells in Graves' hyperthyroidism and ophthalmopathy. The second paper states: Graves' hyperthyroidism was defined as stable when no progression to ophthalmopathy occurred over 18 months of follow-up. Hyperthyroidism patients were newly diagnosed, had a disease duration of under 2 months, and were aged 18 to 65 years. The study excluded patients with uncontrolled infections, other autoimmune diseases, pregnancy or lactation. Diagnoses relied on clinical symptoms, serum thyroxine and TRAb, thyroid ultrasound and orbital computed tomography. The TCR CDR3 was subjected to a first round of RT-PCR using the HTBI primer set and the Qiagen OneStep RT-PCR kit. Most expanded thyroid clonotypes (frequency above 0.001) were also detected in blood, suggesting blood repertoires may reflect thyroid immune responses. A 13 V-J signature model separated ophthalmopathy from stable hyperthyroidism, with roughly 88% sensitivity and about 81% specificity in cross-validation and 80%/75% in testing. In validation, the model predicted progression to ophthalmopathy a median of 6.5 months before onset, with over 60% sensitivity and about 75% specificity. A discovery cohort of around 100 patients, approximately 44 with Graves' ophthalmopathy and under 60 with stable Graves' hyperthyroidism, was used to find distinguishing TCR V-J signatures. Whether ophthalmopathy could be predicted prospectively was tested in an independent validation cohort made up of roughly 19 hyperthyroidism patients plus 17 patients who later progressed to ophthalmopathy. The approximately 90 discovery patients were randomly split 7:3 into training and test sets. In addition, the study compared T-cell repertoires in thyroid tissue and in blood from a handful of Graves' hyperthyroidism patients. After blood sampling, hyperthyroidism patients were treated with methimazole at a starting dose of 30 mg daily, and ophthalmopathy patients were treated with high-dose intravenous methylprednisolone. A second multiplex PCR round built the libraries, followed by size selection and purification. The libraries were sequenced on an Illumina HiSeq2000 using paired-end 100 bp reads. SOAPnuke was used to process the raw data, removing reads that contained adapters or uncalled bases, had a mean Phred below 15, or lacked an exact match to the constant primer or identifier. COPE v1.2.5 was used to merge the high-quality paired reads, and each unique nucleotide sequence was defined as a clonotype. MiTCR v1.1 was used to align the clonotypes against IMGT TRBV, TRBD and TRBJ reference segments. Only V-J combinations with frequency above 0.0001, covering approximately 99% of repertoires, were analysed. A TCS score was defined as the ratio of F50 (clonal expansion) to E x V (chaos), with BLOSUM62-based TCRdist applied between CDR3 peptides within each V-J. Welch's t-statistics and random forest reduced just over 500 V-J features to fewer than 15, which were used in a naive Bayes classifier (R e1071). Sample size was not statistically predetermined, and investigators were not blinded to group allocation. The paper describes TCR Vbeta CDR3 sequencing of 140 or so peripheral blood samples, made up of 43 ophthalmopathy patients, approximately 76 hyperthyroidism patients and 17 progressor patients.

The V and J genes are TRBV2 and TRBJ1-2, with 7 bases matching TRBD1. The material was peripheral blood mononuclear cells (PBMCs), obtained at new diagnosis, from a patient treated with antithyroid drugs. This TCR derives from a woman aged 40-65 years with Graves disease. Donor details come from another sample of the same person, matched by shared clones. The DNA is as follows: TGTGCCAGCAGTGAAGCGCGGACAGGCTATGGCTACACCTTC. The translation is CASSEARTGYGYTF.